Below, 16 T cell receptor beta chains from the same sample are listed, as sequenced in a study of CD8+ T cells in alopecia areata (dated by TCRdb to 2016 to 2019). Libraries were prepared through the immunoSEQ multiplex PCR assay. RNA was extracted from all samples and reverse transcribed into cDNA as template for TCR sequencing. This immuneACCESS table, as held by TCRdb, lists in-frame sequences with V and J called but not all clones. Of the missing ones, under half trace to an unresolved V gene in checked studies; the others have no known cause. This sample is represented by more than 90,000 clones; about 61% of them were singletons. In total, the top ten clones hold just under 30% of the sample. In the paper's terms, the time point label means: about four weeks on oral tofacitinib. In light of the paper, this sample's treatment or condition label describes: oral pan-JAK inhibitor, 5-10 mg twice daily.

The sample was CD8+ T cells sorted from blood, taken at week 4, from a patient treated with tofacitinib. Every receptor here comes from a human donor with alopecia areata.

V gene TRBV30 combines with J gene TRBJ1-6, with D possibly matching TRBD1 (6 bases). Germline V gene data show CDR1 as GTSNPN and CDR2 as SVGIG (reference sequence). Trimming shortened V by 5 bases and J by 9 bases, and 14 bases separated the two germline ends. The CDR3 totals 13 residues. The CDR3 region has the DNA TGTGCCTGGCAGGACAGCGTCCCTTCACCCCTCCACTTT. Translating gives CAWQDSVPSPLHF.

The rearrangement uses TRBV4-3 and TRBJ1-5, with D hard to call. Germline values: CDR1 LGHNA, CDR2 YSLEER. The CDR3 totals 15 residues. Trimming stripped 2 bases from V and 5 bases from J, with 13 bases between. The CDR3 reads CASSQIHGPYQPQHF. The CDR3 DNA sequence: TGCGCCAGCAGCCAAATCCACGGCCCATATCAGCCCCAGCATTTT.

This chain joins TRBV27 and TRBJ1-5, with D tentatively TRBD1 (6 bases). V shed 5 bases and J shed 2 bases, with 16 bases lying between them. There are 16 residues in the CDR3. Germline V CDR1 and CDR2: MNHEY, SMNVEV (reference sequence). This CDR3 reads CASSPGTPEGNQPQHF. CDR3 nucleotide sequence: TGTGCCAGCAGTCCGGGGACACCGGAGGGCAATCAGCCCCAGCATTTT.

The rearrangement links TRBV7-9 to TRBJ1-1; D is unclear. In germline, CDR1 is SEHNR, CDR2 FQNEAQ (reference sequence). Trimming left V 1 base short and J 4 bases short, with 7 bases between. The CDR3 runs to 13 residues. In DNA, the CDR3 is TGTGCCAGCAGCTTAGAGGTTGGCACTGAAGCTTTCTTT. Protein: CASSLEVGTEAFF.

The V call is TRBV30, the J call TRBJ1-2, with D maybe TRBD1 (6 bases). The V gene lost 7 bases and the J gene lost 7 bases, with 22 bases spanning the gap. In germline, CDR1 is GTSNPN, CDR2 SVGIG (reference sequence). The CDR3 consists of 14 residues. The CDR3 nucleotides read TGTGCCTACCAGGGGTTGAGGGTAGACGCTGGCTACACCTTC. Its protein is CAYQGLRVDAGYTF. Using reference TRBV30 and TRBJ1-2 for the parts outside the CDR3, the full variable domain is SQTIHQWPATLVQPVGSPLSLECTVEGTSNPNLYWYRQAAGRGLQLLFYSVGIGQISSEVPQNLSASRPQDRQFILSSKKLLLSDSGFYLCAYQGLRVDAGYTFGSGTRLTVV.

This clone has only a few counts. The gene calls are TRBV29-1 and TRBJ2-7; 7 bases match TRBD1. The CDR3 contains 18 residues. CDR1 is SQVTM and CDR2 is ANQGSEA in the germline V gene. With 4 bases clipped from V and 0 bases from J, the junction kept 18 bases outside the gene matches. CDR3 residues: CSVVQPVSTGSISYEQYF. Here the CDR3 DNA reads TGCAGCGTTGTCCAACCGGTCTCGACAGGGTCCATCTCCTACGAGCAGTACTTC.

The chain is built from TRBV9 and TRBJ2-7; TRBD2 is a possible D gene (6 bases). In germline, CDR1 is SGDLS, CDR2 YYNGEE. This CDR3 comprises 14 residues. V lost 4 bases and J 5 bases, leaving 16 bases between the germline ends. For the CDR3, the DNA is TGTGCCAGCAGCTCCGGCCTGGGAGGTGACGAGCAGTACTTC. This translates into CASSSGLGGDEQYF. The full variable domain, rest sourced from reference TRBV9 and TRBJ2-7, is DSGVTQTPKHLITATGQRVTLRCSPRSGDLSVYWYQQSLDQGLQFLIQYYNGEERAKGNILERFSAQQFPDLHSELNLSSLELGDSALYFCASSSGLGGDEQYFGPGTRLTVT.

This rearrangement joins TRBV28 to TRBJ2-1, with unresolved D. The length of the CDR3 is 15 residues. V dropped 5 bases and J dropped 7 bases, with 18 bases sitting between them. Germline assignment: CDR1 MDHEN and CDR2 SYDVKM. CDR3 in amino acids: CASSLPRINPNEQFF. CDR3 sequence (DNA): TGTGCCAGCAGTCTTCCTAGGATAAACCCTAATGAGCAGTTCTTC.

The chain is built from TRBV25-1 and TRBJ1-1, with 7 bases fitting TRBD1. The CDR3 extends over 15 amino acids. Per germline, CDR1 MGHDK and CDR2 SYGVNS. V was pared by 6 bases and J by 0 bases, with 7 bases of the junction left unmatched. CDR3 amino acids: CASRRQGHLNTEAFF. In DNA, the CDR3 is TGTGCCAGCAGGCGACAGGGACACCTGAACACTGAAGCTTTCTTT.

The chain links TRBV28 to TRBJ2-3; possible D gene TRBD1, 5 bases. Germline-derived CDR1 and CDR2 are MDHEN and SYDVKM. V was cut by 7 bases and J by 3 bases, with 17 bases left in between. This CDR3 comprises 15 residues. CDR3 in DNA: TGTGCCAGCACCCCGACAGAGCTCCGGACAGATACGCAGTATTTT. Protein sequence: CASTPTELRTDTQYF.

The chain has TRBV11-2 and TRBJ1-2; D is unclear. The CDR3 runs 14 residues. Germline CDR1 reads SGHAT; CDR2 reads FQNNGV. Trimming shortened V by 5 bases and J by 1 base, and 11 bases separated the two germline ends. The CDR3 reads CASSATEFNYGYTF. In DNA, the CDR3 is TGTGCCAGCAGCGCTACAGAGTTTAACTATGGCTACACCTTC.

This clone was counted once. V gene TRBV5-6 combines with J gene TRBJ2-3; D is possibly TRBD2 (5 bases). This CDR3 comprises 15 residues. Trimming pared 3 bases from V and 3 bases from J, leaving 14 bases between. Germline CDR1 SGHDT, CDR2 YYEEEE. CDR3 residues: CASSSRESMTDTQYF. In nucleotides, the CDR3 is TGTGCCAGCAGCTCGAGGGAAAGCATGACAGATACGCAGTATTTT.

This clone was detected a few times. The rearrangement links TRBV7-9 to TRBJ2-7; 7 positions agree with TRBD1. V gave up 2 bases and J gave up 3 bases; unmatched junction bases: 10. Germline V lookup: CDR1 SEHNR, CDR2 FQNEAQ (reference sequence). The CDR3 covers 16 residues. The CDR3 region is CASSLLVGQFSYEQYF. CDR3 nucleotides: TGTGCCAGCAGCTTACTAGTGGGACAGTTCAGCTACGAGCAGTACTTC.

This sequence joins TRBV7-6 and TRBJ1-1; maybe TRBD1 (6 bases). This CDR3 is 12 amino acids long. Germline V CDR1 and CDR2: SGHVS, FNYEAQ. The ends were cut back, 3 bases at V and 6 bases at J, with 8 bases in the middle. The CDR3 reads CASSLPGAEAFF. The CDR3 DNA reads TGTGCCAGCAGCTTGCCAGGGGCTGAAGCTTTCTTT. Full variable domain (outside the CDR3, taken from reference TRBV7-6 and TRBJ1-1): GAGVSQSPRYKVTKRGQDVALRCDPISGHVSLYWYRQALGQGPEFLTYFNYEAQQDKSGLPNDRFSAERPEGSISTLTIQRTEQRDSAMYRCASSLPGAEAFFGQGTRLTVV.

This chain connects TRBV29-1 to TRBJ2-7; D assignment may be TRBD1 or TRBD2 (5 bases each). Per the germline V gene, CDR1 is SQVTM and CDR2 is ANQGSEA. CDR3 length: 14 residues. V lost 4 bases and J 1 base, leaving 14 bases between the germline ends. This CDR3 reads CSVAGTGNSYEQYF. CDR3 nucleotides: TGCAGCGTTGCTGGGACGGGGAATTCCTACGAGCAGTACTTC.

The V and J genes are TRBV15 and TRBJ2-3; D might be TRBD2 (5 bases). Trimming pared 1 base from V and 5 bases from J, leaving 10 bases between. Germline values: CDR1 LNHNV, CDR2 YYDKDF (reference sequence). This CDR3 has 14 amino acids. CDR3 loop: CATSRGAGVDTQYF. As DNA, the CDR3 is TGTGCCACCAGCAGAGGTGCCGGGGTAGATACGCAGTATTTT. The whole variable domain, filled in from reference TRBV15 and TRBJ2-3, reads DAMVIQNPRYQVTQFGKPVTLSCSQTLNHNVMYWYQQKSSQAPKLLFHYYDKDFNNEADTPDNFQSRRPNTSFCFLDIRSPGLGDTAMYLCATSRGAGVDTQYFGPGTRLTVL.